These 31 T cell receptor beta chains originate from one sample sequenced in a study of blood T cell dynamics during melanoma immunotherapy. The repertoire was sequenced with immunoSEQ multiplex PCR; TCRdb's copy has only in-frame clones and lacks some. The table has fewer than 18,000 clones, approximately 81% seen once; the top ten hold around 4.4%. Time point noted: pre-treatment baseline. The source was blood, collected from a patient treated with checkpoint blockade. The receptors shown here come from a human donor with melanoma.

This clone was detected a few times. The gene calls are TRBV6-4 and TRBJ2-2, with 8 bases fitting TRBD2. Germline CDR1 MRHNA, CDR2 SNTAGT. This CDR3 has 16 amino acids. V lost 3 bases to trimming and J lost 4 bases; unmatched junction nucleotides: 7. The CDR3 DNA is TGTGCCAGCAGTGAGTTCGAGCGGGGGTCCACCGGGGAGCTGTTTTTT. This sequence encodes CASSEFERGSTGELFF.

The chain carries TRBV19 and TRBJ1-2; a weak D match, TRBD1 (6 bases). The CDR3 contains 15 residues. Germline CDR1 is LNHDA and CDR2 is SQIVND (reference sequence). V was cut by 11 bases and J by 3 bases, with 22 bases left in between. This CDR3 reads CASNSGTTTDYGYTF. CDR3 in DNA: TGTGCCTCGAATAGCGGGACAACCACTGACTATGGCTACACCTTC.

The rearrangement links TRBV6-5 to TRBJ2-5; D unresolved. The CDR3 has 14 residues. V shed 0 bases and J shed 2 bases, with 7 bases lying between them. Germline CDR1 is MNHEY and CDR2 is SVGAGI. Here the CDR3 DNA reads TGTGCCAGCAGTTACTCGCAGATTCAAGAGACCCAGTACTTC. Amino acids: CASSYSQIQETQYF.

The gene calls are TRBV6-5 and TRBJ2-1, with TRBD1 identical over 7 bases. Trimming removed 11 bases from V and 8 bases from J; junction bases left unmatched: 15. Germline loops: CDR1 MNHEY, CDR2 SVGAGI. This CDR3 has 14 residues. The CDR3, as DNA: TGTGCCTGGACAGGACACAGGGTGGGGGATGAGCAGTTCTTC. Translation: CAWTGHRVGDEQFF.

The chain recombines TRBV5-1 with TRBJ2-3; D unresolved. The CDR3 totals 11 residues. Germline-derived CDR1 and CDR2 are SGHRS and YFSETQ. The V gene lost 2 bases and the J gene lost 6 bases, with 4 bases spanning the gap. CDR3 residues: CASSFRDTQYF. CDR3 DNA sequence: TGCGCCAGCAGCTTTAGGGATACGCAGTATTTT.

The V and J genes are TRBV27 and TRBJ2-1, with 14 bases lining up with TRBD2. The germline gives CDR1 MNHEY, CDR2 SMNVEV (reference sequence). The CDR3 runs to 16 residues. V was pared by 3 bases and J by 9 bases, with 7 bases of the junction left unmatched. CDR3 nucleotide sequence: TGTGCCAGCAGTTTGCGACTAGCGGGGGGGCATGGTGAGCAGTTCTTC. Its translation: CASSLRLAGGHGEQFF.

V gene TRBV11-2 combines with J gene TRBJ2-7; 7 positions agree with TRBD1. Germline CDR1 is SGHAT and CDR2 is FQNNGV. The CDR3 is 18 residues long. With V trimmed by 3 bases and J by 3 bases, 17 bases remained unmatched. The CDR3 DNA is TGTGCCAGCAGCTTGCTACTGAGGGGGCTAAGAACTGGCTACGAGCAGTACTTC. It encodes CASSLLLRGLRTGYEQYF.

This clone was seen more than once but under ten times. This sequence joins TRBV5-1 and TRBJ1-2; D not resolved. The CDR3 has 11 amino acids. V was trimmed by 7 bases and J by 2 bases, leaving 6 bases between them. Germline CDR1 and CDR2: SGHRS and YFSETQ. As DNA, the CDR3 is TGCGCCAGCGCGGAAAACTATGGCTACACCTTC. Its translation: CASAENYGYTF.

The chain combines TRBV2 with TRBJ2-5; the D gene is possibly TRBD1 (6 bases). This CDR3 contains 14 residues. Germline V gives CDR1 SNHLY, CDR2 FYNNEI. Trimming stripped 11 bases from V and 5 bases from J, with 21 bases between. The CDR3 DNA sequence: TGTGCCGGGGGCACTTCCCTGGTTAGGGAGACCCAGTACTTC. It translates to CAGGTSLVRETQYF. Full variable domain (remainder filled in from reference TRBV2 and TRBJ2-5): EPEVTQTPSHQVTQMGQEVILRCVPISNHLYFYWYRQILGQKVEFLVSFYNNEISEKSEIFDDQFSVERPDGSNFTLKIRSTKLEDSAMYFCAGGTSLVRETQYFGPGTRLLVL.

The gene calls are TRBV10-3 and TRBJ2-7; TRBD1 matches at 8 bases. The germline V gene encodes CDR1 ENHRY and CDR2 SYGVKD. This CDR3 is 12 amino acids long. Losses at the gene ends were 8 bases for V and 7 bases for J; bases not matched to a gene: 7. As DNA, the CDR3 is TGTGCCATCGGAACAGGGGGTCTTGAGCAGTACTTC. Translated: CAIGTGGLEQYF.

The V and J genes are TRBV11-2 and TRBJ2-7; a possible D gene is TRBD1 (5 bases). The CDR3 has 13 amino acids. Germline V lookup: CDR1 SGHAT, CDR2 FQNNGV. Trimming took off 8 bases at V and 2 bases at J, with 13 bases between the two ends. The CDR3 protein is CASGIPGTYEQYF. For the CDR3, the DNA is TGTGCCAGCGGAATCCCAGGGACCTACGAGCAGTACTTC.

The chain combines TRBV6-1 with TRBJ2-6, with D unclear. V lost 3 bases to trimming and J lost 4 bases, with 10 bases between them. This CDR3 has 15 residues. Germline values: CDR1 MNHNS, CDR2 SASEGT. CDR3 nucleotides: TGTGCCAGCAGTGACAGTTCGATCGGGGCCAACGTCCTGACTTTC. Protein sequence: CASSDSSIGANVLTF.

The chain combines TRBV19 with TRBJ2-7; D is unclear. The germline V gene encodes CDR1 LNHDA and CDR2 SQIVND (reference sequence). The CDR3 length is 15 residues. The V end was cut by 0 bases, the J end by 2 bases, with 11 bases between. The CDR3 loop is CASSIDPGGTYEQYF. As DNA, the CDR3 is TGTGCCAGTAGTATAGATCCCGGCGGCACCTACGAGCAGTACTTC.

The rearrangement uses TRBV11-2 and TRBJ2-3; no clear D. The CDR3 covers 12 residues. V was trimmed by 1 base and J by 4 bases, leaving 3 bases between them. Germline V gene sequence: CDR1 SGHAT, CDR2 FQNNGV. In DNA form, the CDR3 reads TGTGCCAGCAGCTTAGTTTCAGATACGCAGTATTTT. It specifies CASSLVSDTQYF.

The chain combines TRBV9 with TRBJ1-1; weak D call: TRBD1 (6 bases). V was pared by 3 bases and J by 0 bases, with 9 bases between. CDR1 SGDLS and CDR2 YYNGEE come from the germline V gene. The CDR3 consists of 14 residues. The CDR3 is CASSGGDMNTEAFF. The CDR3 DNA follows: TGTGCCAGCAGCGGGGGGGACATGAACACTGAAGCTTTCTTT. Using reference TRBV9 and TRBJ1-1 for the parts outside the CDR3, the full variable domain is DSGVTQTPKHLITATGQRVTLRCSPRSGDLSVYWYQQSLDQGLQFLIQYYNGEERAKGNILERFSAQQFPDLHSELNLSSLELGDSALYFCASSGGDMNTEAFFGQGTRLTVV.

The chain is built from TRBV5-1 and TRBJ2-3; D remains unclear. The CDR3 totals 14 residues. Trimming took off 3 bases at V and 6 bases at J, with 14 bases between the two ends. Per germline, CDR1 SGHRS and CDR2 YFSETQ. CDR3 in amino acids: CASSSRVGPDTQYF. The CDR3 nucleotides read TGCGCCAGCAGCTCCCGGGTTGGTCCCGATACGCAGTATTTT.

The chain links TRBV6-5 to TRBJ1-5; D not certain. V was shortened by 7 bases and J by 4 bases, with 11 bases between the two germline ends. Germline V gene data show CDR1 as MNHEY and CDR2 as SVGAGI. CDR3 length equals 13 residues. The CDR3 DNA reads as TGTGCCAGCACCGTAAATCTGAATCAGCCCCAGCATTTT. As protein: CASTVNLNQPQHF.

The genes are TRBV12-5 and TRBJ2-2, with TRBD2 identical over 9 bases. The V and J ends lost 3 bases and 3 bases, in that order; junction bases with no gene match: 8. CDR3 length equals 17 residues. Germline V lookup: CDR1 LGHNT, CDR2 FRNRAP. The DNA for the CDR3 is TGTGCTAGTGGTTTTTTTGCGGGGGGGCACTACACCGGGGAGCTGTTTTTT. Encoded protein: CASGFFAGGHYTGELFF.

This chain links TRBV7-7 with TRBJ2-5; no clear D gene. Germline loops: CDR1 SSHAT, CDR2 FNYEAQ (reference sequence). V was pared by 5 bases and J by 5 bases, with 15 bases between. This CDR3 has 14 residues. CDR3 sequence: CASSQNTFGETQYF. CDR3 DNA: TGTGCCAGCAGCCAAAACACCTTTGGGGAGACCCAGTACTTC.

The chain recombines TRBV6-1 with TRBJ2-5; no clear D. The CDR3 spans 13 residues. V was pared by 5 bases and J by 2 bases, with 9 bases between. Germline CDR1 and CDR2: MNHNS and SASEGT. In DNA form, the CDR3 reads TGTGCCAGCAGTTTTTTCCTACAAGAGACCCAGTACTTC. The encoded protein is CASSFFLQETQYF.

The chain uses TRBV15 and TRBJ2-3; 9 nucleotides agree with TRBD1. Germline values: CDR1 LNHNV, CDR2 YYDKDF (reference sequence). V shed 0 bases, J shed 4 bases, and the junction held 11 bases outside the gene matches. This CDR3 contains 18 residues. Here the CDR3 reads CATSRESGTGPMADTQYF. The CDR3 nucleotides read TGTGCCACCAGCAGAGAGTCTGGGACAGGGCCGATGGCAGATACGCAGTATTTT.

The chain recombines TRBV5-5 with TRBJ1-1, with unresolved D. The germline V gene has CDR1 SGHKS and CDR2 YYEKEE (reference sequence). Trimming shortened V by 0 bases and J by 1 base, and 7 bases separated the two germline ends. CDR3 length: 14 amino acids. The DNA of the CDR3 is TGTGCCAGCAGCTTGGCCCAGGAGAACACTGAAGCTTTCTTT. Residues: CASSLAQENTEAFF.

CDR3 in amino acids: CASSGGGNYNSPLHF. The CDR3 DNA is TGTGCCAGCAGCGGTGGAGGGAACTATAATTCACCCCTCCACTTT. The rearrangement uses TRBV5-4 and TRBJ1-6; D uncertain. V lost 4 bases, J lost 3 bases, and 11 bases lay in between. Germline V gene sequence: CDR1 SGHNT, CDR2 YYREEE (reference sequence). This CDR3 comprises 15 residues.

The chain uses TRBV19 and TRBJ2-2; no definite D call. Deletions cut 3 bases from V and 5 bases from J, with 13 bases between. The CDR3 covers 15 residues. Germline values: CDR1 LNHDA, CDR2 SQIVND (reference sequence). CDR3 in amino acids: CASSIILMGTGELFF. The DNA for the CDR3 is TGTGCCAGTAGTATTATCCTTATGGGGACCGGGGAGCTGTTTTTT.

This chain joins TRBV19 and TRBJ1-2; possibly TRBD1 for D (6 bases). The V gene's germline CDR1 is LNHDA and CDR2 SQIVND (reference sequence). Between the trimmed V and J ends, which lost 6 bases and 6 bases, there was a span of 14 bases. CDR3 length equals 13 residues. The CDR3 sequence: CASSPNRVNGYTF. As DNA, the CDR3 is TGTGCCAGTAGCCCTAACAGGGTTAATGGCTACACCTTC. Together with reference TRBV19 and TRBJ1-2, the CDR3 gives the full variable domain: DGGITQSPKYLFRKEGQNVTLSCEQNLNHDAMYWYRQDPGQGLRLIYYSQIVNDFQKGDIAEGYSVSREKKESFPLTVTSAQKNPTAFYLCASSPNRVNGYTFGSGTRLTVV.

The J gene is TRBJ1-2, the V gene TRBV5-1; weak D call: TRBD1 (5 bases). This CDR3 is 13 amino acids long. Trimming removed 0 bases from V and 6 bases from J, with 9 bases in between. Germline assignment: CDR1 SGHRS and CDR2 YFSETQ. This CDR3 reads CASSLDEGDGYTF. CDR3 DNA sequence: TGCGCCAGCAGCTTGGATGAAGGGGATGGCTACACCTTC.

The V call is TRBV4-1, the J call TRBJ2-1, with 9 bases aligning to TRBD2. CDR1 is MGHRA, CDR2 YSYEKL, per germline. The CDR3 runs to 17 residues. Trimming removed 1 base from V and 6 bases from J; junction bases left unmatched: 10. The CDR3 is CASSQGFARGGFNEQFF. The DNA for the CDR3 is TGCGCCAGCAGCCAAGGCTTTGCGCGGGGGGGCTTCAATGAGCAGTTCTTC.

This chain joins TRBV4-1 and TRBJ1-2; D is perhaps TRBD1 (5 bases). Trimming took 6 bases from V and 0 from J, leaving 23 bases between them. This CDR3 has 18 amino acids. Per germline, CDR1 MGHRA and CDR2 YSYEKL. This chain's CDR3 is CASSQSLVTVDSNYGYTF. Here the CDR3 DNA reads TGCGCCAGCAGTCAGTCCCTGGTGACAGTAGATTCTAACTATGGCTACACCTTC.

This sequence joins TRBV4-2 and TRBJ2-7; TRBD2 matches at 7 bases. J was trimmed by 3 bases and V by 6 bases; bases with no gene match: 11. Germline V gene sequence: CDR1 LGHNA, CDR2 YNFKEQ. The CDR3 contains 15 residues. DNA for the CDR3: TGTGCCAGCAGACATACCAGCGGGGACTACTACGAGCAGTACTTC. Translation gives CASRHTSGDYYEQYF.

The V and J genes are TRBV18 and TRBJ1-5; D not resolved. This CDR3 contains 14 residues. Germline V gene data show CDR1 as KGHSH and CDR2 as LQKENI. The V and J ends lost 2 bases and 0 bases respectively, with 5 bases between them. The CDR3 region has the DNA TGTGCCAGCTCACCAGGGAATAGCAATCAGCCCCAGCATTTT. This translates into CASSPGNSNQPQHF.

This rearrangement joins TRBV29-1 to TRBJ2-2, with D uncertain. The CDR3 totals 15 residues. Germline lookup yields CDR1 SQVTM and CDR2 ANQGSEA. V was cut by 0 bases and J by 2 bases, with 10 bases left in between. The CDR3 bases are TGCAGCGTTGAAGATCCCAGGAAAAACACCGGGGAGCTGTTTTTT. Translating it yields CSVEDPRKNTGELFF.